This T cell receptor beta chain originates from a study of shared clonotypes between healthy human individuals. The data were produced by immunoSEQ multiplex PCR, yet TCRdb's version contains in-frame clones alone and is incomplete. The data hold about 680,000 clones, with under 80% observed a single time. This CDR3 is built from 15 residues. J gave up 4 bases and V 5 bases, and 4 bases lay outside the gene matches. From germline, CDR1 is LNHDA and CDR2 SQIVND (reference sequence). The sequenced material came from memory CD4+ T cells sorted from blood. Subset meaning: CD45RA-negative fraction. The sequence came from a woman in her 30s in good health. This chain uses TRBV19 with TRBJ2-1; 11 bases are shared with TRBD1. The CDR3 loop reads CASSLGTGGYNEQFF. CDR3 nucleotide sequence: TGTGCCAGTAGTCTCGGGACAGGGGGGTACAATGAGCAGTTCTTC.